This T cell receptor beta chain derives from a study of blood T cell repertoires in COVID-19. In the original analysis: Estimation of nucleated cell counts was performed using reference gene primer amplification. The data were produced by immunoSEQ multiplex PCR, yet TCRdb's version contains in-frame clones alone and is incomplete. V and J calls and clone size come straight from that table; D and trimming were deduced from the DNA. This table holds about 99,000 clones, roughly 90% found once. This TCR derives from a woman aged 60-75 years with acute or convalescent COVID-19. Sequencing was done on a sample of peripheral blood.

The CDR3 sequence: CASSPRQGALTEAFF. CDR3 DNA sequence: TGTGCCAGCAGTCCCCGACAGGGGGCATTAACTGAAGCTTTCTTT. This sequence joins TRBV6-5 and TRBJ1-1; 10 positions agree with TRBD1. Germline loops: CDR1 MNHEY, CDR2 SVGAGI. The length of the CDR3 is 15 residues. Trimming took 5 bases from V and 5 from J; bases not matched to a gene: 8.